This T cell receptor (beta chain) is from a study of identifying expanded T cells in peripheral blood. This CDR3 has 11 amino acids. Deletions cut 8 bases from V and 7 bases from J, with 11 bases between. Germline V gives CDR1 MNHEY, CDR2 SMNVEV (reference sequence). Sequenced by immunoSEQ multiplex PCR; TCRdb stores in-frame clones only, minus some. The sample lists 65,000 to 95,000 clones, roughly 84% occurring once. V and J are TRBV27 and TRBJ1-1; weak D call: TRBD1 (6 bases). This TCR derives from a person aged 18 to 70 in good health. The sequenced sample was blood. The CDR3 coding sequence is TGTGCCAGCGGGACAAGGGTTGAAGCTTTCTTT. Translating gives CASGTRVEAFF.